The rows below give T cell receptor beta chains drawn from one sample of a study of shared clonotypes between healthy human individuals. Method: immunoSEQ multiplex PCR; TCRdb's copy keeps in-frame clones and lacks some. The sample contains over a million clones, around 78% of which appear only once. Sequenced: memory CD4+ T cells from PBMCs. The source is a young man in good health. Some clones in this sample may be carry-over from other donors' samples. Both conserved end residues are part of each CDR3. The D gene is left open where the match is weak. Size is stated for part of the rows, as once, few or many counts, or as a class when the clone is expanded.

D,V,size,J,CDR3,DNA
-,TRBV28,-,TRBJ2-3,CASSQQGADTQYF,TGTGCCAGCAGTCAACAGGGAGCAGATACGCAGTATTTT
-,TRBV7-9,once,TRBJ1-3,CASTRRGGSSGNTIYF,TGTGCCAGCACCCGCCGAGGCGGATCCTCTGGAAACACCATATATTTT
TRBD2,TRBV9,-,TRBJ2-7,CASGTSLSHEQYF,TGTGCCAGCGGGACTAGCTTGAGCCACGAGCAGTACTTC
TRBD1,TRBV28,-,TRBJ1-2,CASSRQGYGGYTF,TGTGCCAGCAGTCGACAGGGGTATGGCGGCTACACCTTC
-,TRBV27,-,TRBJ2-7,CASSFRDASYEQYF,TGTGCCAGCAGTTTCCGGGACGCTTCCTACGAGCAGTACTTC
-,TRBV27,-,TRBJ2-2,CASSLLGSGELFF,TGTGCCAGCAGTTTATTGGGATCCGGGGAGCTGTTTTTT
TRBD2,TRBV4-3,-,TRBJ2-3,CASSPHGAREGTDTQYF,TGCGCCAGCAGCCCCCATGGAGCCCGGGAGGGCACAGATACGCAGTATTTT
TRBD2,TRBV5-1,once,TRBJ2-5,CASTIGKLATVYQETQYF,TGCGCCAGCACCATCGGGAAACTAGCGACTGTGTACCAAGAGACCCAGTACTTC
TRBD1,TRBV6-5,-,TRBJ1-2,CASSRTGGYGYTF,TGTGCCAGCAGCCGGACAGGGGGCTATGGCTACACCTTC
-,TRBV6-1,-,TRBJ1-2,CASSEAWSGNGYTF,TGTGCCAGCAGTGAAGCGTGGTCAGGGAACGGCTACACCTTC
-,TRBV6-5,once,TRBJ1-5,CASGARQGYQPQHF,TGTGCCAGTGGGGCCCGGCAGGGATATCAGCCCCAGCATTTT
TRBD1,TRBV5-1,-,TRBJ2-7,CASSLVAGGPRGEQYF,TGCGCCAGCAGCTTGGTTGCAGGGGGCCCTCGGGGGGAGCAGTACTTC